The clone carrying this T cell receptor beta chain was seen once. The antigen remains undetermined. 13 Jbeta primers and 60 Vbeta primers were used for the PCR. The data were produced by immunoSEQ multiplex PCR, yet TCRdb's version contains in-frame clones alone and is incomplete. The sample yields approximately 190,000 clones, around 85% seen once. The CDR3 length is 11 residues. Trimming shortened V by 5 bases and J by 8 bases, and 11 bases separated the two germline ends. Per germline, CDR1 SGHDT and CDR2 YYEEEE. This sample stems from a study of cytomegalovirus exposure and HLA in healthy donors. Study conclusions and caveats: Fewer N-insertions (relative to the roughly 730-donor mean) were reportedly seen in an Asian-associated ancestry cluster in a later analysis. Some V segments (TRBV6-2 and TRBV6-3 among them) were excluded as indistinguishable.

The sequenced material came from PBMCs. The chain combines TRBV5-6 with TRBJ2-7; no clear D. This TCR was sampled from a man aged 40-50 years in good health and CMV-seropositive. CDR3 residues: CASSTSGQQYF. The CDR3 DNA reads as TGTGCCAGCAGTACCAGTGGCCAGCAGTACTTC.